This T cell receptor (beta chain) was recorded in a study of early T cells in non-severe SARS-CoV-2 infection. V lost 2 bases and J lost 0, with 11 bases in between. The V gene's germline CDR1 is SGHTA and CDR2 FQGNSA. This CDR3 is 16 amino acids long. This clonotype was seen repeatedly, ten times or more. From the 5' RACE reads, TCRdb called clonotypes with MiXCR, one entry per CDR3 protein. The sample carries fewer than 50,000 distinct CDR3 sequences, 3% to 4% recorded once. This receptor was obtained from an adult who was a healthcare worker with PCR-confirmed SARS-CoV-2 infection or an uninfected control (not recorded which). Input material: whole blood. The rearrangement joins TRBV7-2 to TRBJ1-5, with D hard to call. CDR3 DNA sequence: TGTGCCAGCAGCTTAATCCTCGGAGATAGCAATCAGCCCCAGCATTTT. Its translation is CASSLILGDSNQPQHF.